Below are 19 T cell receptor beta chains sequenced from a single sample in a study of blood T cell repertoires in COVID-19. Libraries were prepared by immunoSEQ multiplex PCR; TCRdb keeps only in-frame clonotypes and omits some of them. The sample has approximately 170,000 clones, less than 80% seen once. Input material: peripheral blood. These receptors were taken from a woman between 50 and 59 years old with acute or convalescent COVID-19.

V gene TRBV19 combines with J gene TRBJ2-2; TRBD1 is a possible D gene (5 bases). The CDR3 is 17 residues long. With 7 bases removed from V and 4 bases from J, the gap between germline ends came to 22 bases. Germline V gene sequence: CDR1 LNHDA, CDR2 SQIVND (reference sequence). The CDR3 region is CASTPYSGLRGTGELFF. The DNA of the CDR3 is TGTGCCAGTACCCCATACTCAGGTTTAAGGGGCACCGGGGAGCTGTTTTTT. The full variable domain, completed using reference TRBV19 and TRBJ2-2, is DGGITQSPKYLFRKEGQNVTLSCEQNLNHDAMYWYRQDPGQGLRLIYYSQIVNDFQKGDIAEGYSVSREKKESFPLTVTSAQKNPTAFYLCASTPYSGLRGTGELFFGEGSRLTVL.

The J gene is TRBJ2-7, the V gene TRBV2; TRBD1 matches at 7 bases. Looked up from germline, CDR1 is SNHLY and CDR2 is FYNNEI. J lost 3 bases, V lost 2 bases, and 7 bases had no gene match. CDR3 length equals 15 residues. For the CDR3, the DNA is TGTGCCAGCAGTGAATTCTCCAGGGGGAACTACGAGCAGTACTTC. The encoded protein is CASSEFSRGNYEQYF.

Notes on this clone: Other DNA sequences in this sample translate to the same CDR3. This sequence joins TRBV5-1 and TRBJ1-5; weak D call: TRBD1 (5 bases). V dropped 0 bases and J dropped 6 bases, with 10 bases sitting between them. The CDR3 loop spans 14 amino acids. CDR1 SGHRS and CDR2 YFSETQ come from the germline V gene. CDR3 protein: CASSLAGGGQPQHF. The CDR3, as DNA: TGCGCCAGCAGCTTGGCCGGGGGAGGTCAGCCCCAGCATTTT.

CDR3 bases: TGTGCCAGCAGCGCCCGAAGGGACAGGAACACTGAAGCTTTCTTT. Its protein is CASSARRDRNTEAFF. The V gene is TRBV9, the J gene TRBJ1-1; 7 positions agree with TRBD1. The V gene end was trimmed by 3 bases and the J gene end by 1 base; junction bases not matched to a gene: 6. The CDR3 sequence is 15 residues long. Germline CDR1 SGDLS, CDR2 YYNGEE.

This clone was seen just once. This chain joins TRBV7-9 and TRBJ2-7, with D possibly TRBD1 on 6 matching bases. V was cut by 1 base and J by 0 bases, with 16 bases left in between. Germline values: CDR1 SEHNR, CDR2 FQNEAQ (reference sequence). The CDR3 totals 17 residues. In nucleotides, the CDR3 is TGTGCCAGCAGCTTAGGGACCTGGACAGCGAGCTCCTACGAGCAGTACTTC. Translated, it gives CASSLGTWTASSYEQYF. The full variable domain, completed using reference TRBV7-9 and TRBJ2-7, is DTGVSQNPRHKITKRGQNVTFRCDPISEHNRLYWYRQTLGQGPEFLTYFQNEAQLEKSRLLSDRFSAERPKGSFSTLEIQRTEQGDSAMYLCASSLGTWTASSYEQYFGPGTRLTVT.

V usage is TRBV27 and J usage is TRBJ2-3, with D possibly matching TRBD1 (5 bases). Germline CDR1 reads MNHEY; CDR2 reads SMNVEV (reference sequence). CDR3 length: 14 residues. Trimming shortened V by 2 bases and J by 10 bases, and 16 bases separated the two germline ends. The CDR3 spells CASSLGAQGSAQYF. The CDR3 bases are TGTGCCAGCAGTTTAGGCGCCCAGGGTTCGGCGCAGTATTTT.

The rearrangement joins TRBV30 to TRBJ2-7; 8 positions agree with TRBD1. Losses at the gene ends were 8 bases for V and 3 bases for J; bases not matched to a gene: 15. Germline lookup yields CDR1 GTSNPN and CDR2 SVGIG (reference sequence). This CDR3 is built from 15 residues. The CDR3 DNA reads as TGTGCCGCCACTTTGACAGGGGTCTCCCTCTACGAGCAGTACTTC. Translated: CAATLTGVSLYEQYF.

The gene calls are TRBV7-2 and TRBJ2-5, with 8 nucleotides matching TRBD2. Germline lookup yields CDR1 SGHTA and CDR2 FQGNSA. The V gene end was trimmed by 5 bases and the J gene end by 5 bases; junction bases not matched to a gene: 13. This CDR3 has 16 residues. This chain's CDR3 is CASSPSSAGAGETQYF. The CDR3 region has the DNA TGTGCCAGCAGCCCAAGCTCAGCGGGAGCCGGGGAGACCCAGTACTTC.

J is TRBJ1-1 and V is TRBV10-3; a possible D gene is TRBD1 (6 bases). CDR1 and CDR2 from the germline V gene are ENHRY and SYGVKD. CDR3 length: 15 amino acids. V lost 6 bases, J lost 4 bases, and 18 bases lay in between. This CDR3 reads CAIRSDRSMVTEAFF. CDR3 coding DNA: TGTGCCATCAGGTCGGACAGATCAATGGTCACTGAAGCTTTCTTT.

This chain uses TRBV5-8 with TRBJ2-7, with 12 nucleotides matching TRBD2. The CDR3 has 16 residues. Unmatched junction bases numbered 9, after V lost 2 bases and J lost 6 bases. Germline values: CDR1 SGHTS, CDR2 YDEGEE. CDR3 sequence: CASSFLTSGGSFEQYF. The CDR3 nucleotides read TGTGCCAGCAGCTTCTTAACTAGCGGGGGGTCGTTCGAGCAGTACTTC.

The chain is built from TRBV2 and TRBJ2-1; 13 bases are a match to TRBD2. The V segment lost 8 bases and the J segment 7 bases; nucleotides outside the gene matches: 8. CDR1 SNHLY and CDR2 FYNNEI come from the germline V gene. The CDR3 contains 15 residues. The CDR3, as DNA: TGTGCCAGCGGCCCCGGGACTAGCGGGAAGAATGAGCAGTTCTTC. Translating gives CASGPGTSGKNEQFF.

The rearrangement uses TRBV29-1 and TRBJ2-7; D is perhaps TRBD2 (5 bases). CDR3 length: 14 amino acids. Germline values: CDR1 SQVTM, CDR2 ANQGSEA. Trimming shortened V by 1 base and J by 4 bases, and 14 bases separated the two germline ends. The CDR3 nucleotides are TGCAGCGTTGAAGGCAAGGACGAGGGATACGAGCAGTACTTC. Amino acid sequence: CSVEGKDEGYEQYF.

The rearrangement links TRBV27 to TRBJ2-7, with 7 positions matching TRBD1. J gave up 3 bases and V 2 bases, and 13 bases lay outside the gene matches. This CDR3 region has 17 residues. Germline V lookup: CDR1 MNHEY, CDR2 SMNVEV (reference sequence). DNA of the CDR3: TGTGCCAGCAGTTTAGATCCTTCACAGGGGAGTCGCTACGAGCAGTACTTC. Translating it yields CASSLDPSQGSRYEQYF.

This clone has ten or more counts. An end of the junction differs from the germline gene, which may be a read error. The rearrangement links TRBV6-2 or TRBV6-3 to TRBJ2-7, with D possibly TRBD2 on 6 matching bases. CDR1 and CDR2 from the germline V gene are MNHEY and SVGEGT. The CDR3 contains 16 residues. The DNA of the CDR3 is TGTGCCAGCAGTTACTCGACCGGAGGGTCCTCCGACGAGCAGTACTTC. The encoded protein is CASSYSTGGSSDEQYF.

The CDR3, as DNA: TGTGCCACCAGTGATTTTGCGGGGGCTCCAGGGGAGCTGTTTTTT. The encoded protein is CATSDFAGAPGELFF. This chain joins TRBV24-1 and TRBJ2-2, with D possibly TRBD2 on 7 matching bases. V was shortened by 1 base and J by 8 bases, with 13 bases between the two germline ends. This CDR3 has 15 amino acids. CDR1 is KGHDR, CDR2 SFDVKD, per germline.

V and J are TRBV20-1 and TRBJ2-1; possible D gene TRBD2, 7 bases. This CDR3 region has 11 residues. CDR1 is DFQATT, CDR2 SNEGSKA, per germline (reference sequence). The CDR3 region has the DNA TGCAGGCCGGGGGGCCCGGCTGAGCAGTTCTTC. Translated, it gives CRPGGPAEQFF.

This chain links TRBV10-1 with TRBJ1-2; D gene uncertain. The CDR3 runs to 13 residues. Germline values: CDR1 WNHNN, CDR2 SYGVQD (reference sequence). With 5 bases removed from V and 2 bases from J, the gap between germline ends came to 9 bases. As DNA, the CDR3 is TGCGCCAGCAGTAATGACAAAAACTATGGCTACACCTTC. Its translation: CASSNDKNYGYTF.

The rearrangement uses TRBV6-5 and TRBJ2-7, with 9 bases aligning to TRBD1. Germline loops: CDR1 MNHEY, CDR2 SVGAGI. V trimming: 4 bases; J trimming: 5 bases; junction bases outside the gene matches: 9. This CDR3 is built from 15 residues. In DNA, the CDR3 is TGTGCCAGCAGTTCCCATGGGACAGGGATCGACGAGCAGTACTTC. Protein: CASSSHGTGIDEQYF.

The chain combines TRBV28 with TRBJ2-2; the D gene is possibly TRBD1 (5 bases). Trimming took 6 bases from V and 5 from J, leaving 13 bases between them. Germline CDR1 is MDHEN and CDR2 is SYDVKM. This CDR3 has 14 residues. CDR3: CASSLGAGTGELFF. As DNA, the CDR3 is TGTGCCAGCAGCCTTGGGGCCGGGACCGGGGAGCTGTTTTTT.